The 25 T cell receptor beta chains below all came from one sample that was sequenced in a study of blood T cell repertoires in COVID-19. This table comes from immunoSEQ multiplex PCR, and its TCRdb copy is limited to in-frame clones, with some not included. The sample consists of some 140,000 clones, roughly nine tenths of them appearing once. Sequenced: peripheral blood. The receptors shown here come from a man aged 50 to 59 with acute or convalescent COVID-19.

This sequence joins TRBV4-1 and TRBJ2-2; TRBD2 matches 7 bases. The ends lost 2 bases at V and 7 bases at J; junction bases unmatched: 4. Germline V gene data show CDR1 as MGHRA and CDR2 as YSYEKL. The CDR3 runs to 14 residues. This CDR3 is CASSQHGLDGELFF. Here the CDR3 DNA reads TGCGCCAGCAGCCAACACGGACTAGACGGGGAGCTGTTTTTT.

The J gene is TRBJ2-2, the V gene TRBV28; 7 bases are shared with TRBD2. CDR3 length equals 17 residues. Germline V gene lookup returns CDR1 MDHEN and CDR2 SYDVKM. Unmatched junction bases numbered 12, after V lost 3 bases and J lost 5 bases. CDR3 amino acids: CASSFKGGASFTGELFF. The CDR3 DNA sequence: TGTGCCAGCAGTTTTAAGGGAGGGGCGAGTTTTACCGGGGAGCTGTTTTTT.

This rearrangement joins TRBV5-1 to TRBJ2-7; 14 bases fit TRBD2. V shed 6 bases and J 7 bases; nucleotides not matched to a gene: 12. Germline V lookup: CDR1 SGHRS, CDR2 YFSETQ. The CDR3 covers 16 residues. Written as DNA, the CDR3 is TGCGCCAGCAACGAGGGACTAGCGGGAGCTTCGGGAGAGCAGTACTTC. Amino acids: CASNEGLAGASGEQYF.

The chain uses TRBV28 and TRBJ1-2; 7 bases map to TRBD1. The CDR3 spans 15 residues. J was trimmed by 7 bases and V by 2 bases; bases with no gene match: 10. The germline gives CDR1 MDHEN, CDR2 SYDVKM. The CDR3 here is CASSLDRAIVIGYTF. In DNA form, the CDR3 reads TGTGCCAGCAGTTTAGACAGGGCCATCGTCATTGGCTACACCTTC.

The chain's CDR3 is CASRGLAGEGYGTDTQYF. The CDR3 DNA reads TGTGCCAGCAGGGGACTAGCGGGAGAAGGGTATGGCACAGATACGCAGTATTTT. The V gene is TRBV5-4, the J gene TRBJ2-3; 14 bases match TRBD2. Germline values: CDR1 SGHNT, CDR2 YYREEE (reference sequence). The CDR3 contains 18 residues. With V trimmed by 5 bases and J by 1 base, 9 bases remained unmatched.

This sequence joins TRBV29-1 and TRBJ2-1, with 14 positions matching TRBD2. The J segment lost 5 bases and the V segment lost 7 bases, leaving 10 bases of the junction unmatched. CDR1 is SQVTM and CDR2 is ANQGSEA in the germline V gene. The CDR3 contains 16 residues. The CDR3 is CSASTSGRGLDNEQFF. The CDR3 bases are TGCAGCGCCTCGACTAGCGGGAGGGGTTTGGACAATGAGCAGTTCTTC.

V is TRBV6-5 and J is TRBJ2-2, with 7 bases lining up with TRBD1. J gave up 7 bases and V 6 bases, and 2 bases lay outside the gene matches. CDR3 size: 12 residues. Germline V lookup: CDR1 MNHEY, CDR2 SVGAGI. CDR3 in DNA: TGTGCCAGCAGACGACAGGGCGGGGAGCTGTTTTTT. Protein: CASRRQGGELFF.

The chain combines TRBV7-8 with TRBJ2-7; tentatively, D is TRBD1 (5 bases). Germline CDR1 SGHVS, CDR2 FQNEAQ. Trimming pared 0 bases from V and 5 bases from J, leaving 20 bases between. There are 17 residues in the CDR3. Here the CDR3 reads CASSLAPGPGSLDEQYV. The CDR3 DNA follows: TGTGCCAGCAGCTTAGCGCCCGGGCCAGGGTCCCTCGACGAGCAGTACGTC.

This clone was picked up a small number of times. The V gene is TRBV28, the J gene TRBJ1-1; the match to TRBD1 covers 9 bases. The junction had 5 bases not matched to a gene; V was cut back by 6 bases and J by 3 bases. Germline V CDR1 and CDR2: MDHEN, SYDVKM. This CDR3 spans 14 amino acids. The CDR3: CASRAGTGYTEAFF. The DNA for the CDR3 is TGTGCCAGCAGAGCCGGGACAGGGTACACTGAAGCTTTCTTT.

This chain connects TRBV18 to TRBJ2-1, with D possibly TRBD2 on 6 matching bases. The CDR3 is made up of 16 amino acids. Trimming cost V 4 bases and J 2 bases, with 15 bases left between them. The germline CDR1 and CDR2 sequences are KGHSH and LQKENI. Here the CDR3 DNA reads TGTGCCAGCTCACGCGGGGCTGATTCTACCTACAATGAGCAGTTCTTC. Residues: CASSRGADSTYNEQFF.

The chain uses TRBV30 and TRBJ1-4; TRBD1 matches at 7 bases. The CDR3 runs 14 residues. Trimming took 0 bases from V and 7 from J; bases not matched to a gene: 5. Germline V gene data show CDR1 as GTSNPN and CDR2 as SVGIG (reference sequence). The CDR3 loop reads CAWSVMRGREKLFF. In nucleotides, the CDR3 is TGTGCCTGGAGTGTAATGAGGGGGCGTGAAAAACTGTTTTTT.

This sequence joins TRBV18 and TRBJ2-3; TRBD1 agrees at 7 bases. CDR1 and CDR2 (germline): KGHSH, LQKENI. The CDR3 is 14 amino acids. With V trimmed by 2 bases and J by 4 bases, 3 bases remained unmatched. In nucleotides, the CDR3 is TGTGCCAGCTCACCAACGACAGGGTCAGATACGCAGTATTTT. Translation gives CASSPTTGSDTQYF.

DNA of the CDR3: TGTGCCAGCAGCAAAATCCCGAGGACAGGCTATAGCAATCAGCCCCAGCATTTT. Translation: CASSKIPRTGYSNQPQHF. The chain uses TRBV21-1 and TRBJ1-5; no check of the table's D call, TRBD1, against the DNA was made. TRBV21-1 is a pseudogene segment. CDR3 length: 18 residues.

The chain has TRBV6-5 and TRBJ1-5; 7 nucleotides line up with TRBD1. The germline CDR1 and CDR2 sequences are MNHEY and SVGAGI. V gave up 6 bases and J gave up 2 bases; unmatched junction bases: 4. This CDR3 spans 14 amino acids. In DNA form, the CDR3 reads TGTGCCAGCAGCACAGGGGCGGGCAATCAGCCCCAGCATTTT. Amino acids: CASSTGAGNQPQHF.

The rearrangement uses TRBV6-5 and TRBJ2-1; 7 bases align to TRBD1. The CDR3 extends over 14 amino acids. Germline V gene lookup returns CDR1 MNHEY and CDR2 SVGAGI. V lost 0 bases, J lost 8 bases, and 4 bases stayed unmatched. CDR3 sequence (DNA): TGTGCCAGCAGTTACTCGAGGGGGCGGCATGAGCAGTTCTTC. Protein: CASSYSRGRHEQFF.

The chain recombines TRBV7-9 with TRBJ2-5; a weak D match, TRBD1 (6 bases). V lost 1 base to trimming and J lost 4 bases, with 16 bases between them. The germline gives CDR1 SEHNR, CDR2 FQNEAQ (reference sequence). The CDR3 has 16 amino acids. The CDR3 here is CASSLVYQGNGETQYF. The CDR3 DNA reads TGTGCCAGCAGCTTAGTGTACCAGGGGAATGGAGAGACCCAGTACTTC.

V usage is TRBV29-1 and J usage is TRBJ2-7; D not certain. The CDR3 has 13 residues. The germline V gene encodes CDR1 SQVTM and CDR2 ANQGSEA. Trimming stripped 4 bases from V and 3 bases from J, with 13 bases between. The CDR3 bases are TGCAGCGTTGGAGGCGTGAACGACTACGAGCAGTACTTC. It specifies CSVGGVNDYEQYF.

This chain's CDR3 is CASSLGDSNYGYTF. The CDR3 DNA follows: TGTGCCAGCAGCTTGGGTGACAGCAACTATGGCTACACCTTC. This rearrangement joins TRBV5-6 to TRBJ1-2; TRBD1 is a possible D gene (5 bases). The CDR3 covers 14 residues. Trimming took off 0 bases at V and 2 bases at J, with 8 bases between the two ends. CDR1 and CDR2 (germline): SGHDT, YYEEEE. Full variable domain (outside the CDR3, taken from reference TRBV5-6 and TRBJ1-2): DAGVTQSPTHLIKTRGQQVTLRCSPKSGHDTVSWYQQALGQGPQFIFQYYEEEERQRGNFPDRFSGHQFPNYSSELNVNALLLGDSALYLCASSLGDSNYGYTFGSGTRLTVV.

The rearrangement uses TRBV6-5 and TRBJ1-6; D ambiguous. The V end was cut by 11 bases, the J end by 9 bases, with 14 bases between. CDR3 size: 12 residues. CDR1 is MNHEY, CDR2 SVGAGI, per germline. CDR3 amino acids: CAASQVGSPLHF. The DNA for the CDR3 is TGTGCCGCCAGCCAGGTCGGTTCACCCCTCCACTTT.

The chain links TRBV28 to TRBJ2-7; TRBD1 might be the D (5 bases). This CDR3 has 16 amino acids. Germline-derived CDR1 and CDR2 are MDHEN and SYDVKM. Trimming took 7 bases from V and 0 from J, leaving 19 bases between them. This chain's CDR3 is CASTGQGRLDSYEQYF. CDR3 sequence (DNA): TGTGCCAGCACCGGTCAGGGTAGGCTGGACTCCTACGAGCAGTACTTC. The complete variable domain, with remaining parts taken from reference TRBV28 and TRBJ2-7, reads DVKVTQSSRYLVKRTGEKVFLECVQDMDHENMFWYRQDPGLGLRLIYFSYDVKMKEKGDIPEGYSVSREKKERFSLILESASTNQTSMYLCASTGQGRLDSYEQYFGPGTRLTVT.

The chain has TRBV7-2 and TRBJ1-4; 9 bases agree with TRBD1. Trimming at V came to 4 bases and at J to 7 bases, leaving 4 bases not matched to a gene. This CDR3 is 14 amino acids long. The germline V gene encodes CDR1 SGHTA and CDR2 FQGNSA. The CDR3 DNA reads TGTGCCAGCAGCTCAAGACAGGGGGGTGAAAAACTGTTTTTT. Protein product: CASSSRQGGEKLFF.

The chain combines TRBV15 with TRBJ2-5, with 12 bases fitting TRBD2. This CDR3 contains 16 residues. V shed 4 bases, J shed 5 bases, and the junction held 8 bases outside the gene matches. CDR1 and CDR2 from the germline V gene are LNHNV and YYDKDF (reference sequence). The CDR3 spells CATSKAGLAGGETQYF. In DNA, the CDR3 is TGTGCCACCAGCAAAGCGGGGCTAGCGGGGGGGGAGACCCAGTACTTC.

J is TRBJ2-7 and V is TRBV6-5, with 7 bases lining up with TRBD1. CDR1 and CDR2 from the germline V gene are MNHEY and SVGAGI. This CDR3 region has 15 residues. Trimming at V came to 6 bases and at J to 3 bases, leaving 11 bases not matched to a gene. CDR3 sequence: CASRNDRVVNYEQYV. CDR3 nucleotide sequence: TGTGCCAGCAGGAACGACAGGGTAGTCAACTACGAGCAGTACGTC.

V gene TRBV12-1 combines with J gene TRBJ1-1; the table's D call, TRBD1, has no DNA check behind it. TRBV12-1 is a documented pseudogene. This CDR3 has 14 residues. CDR3 DNA: TGTGCCAGCAGCAATGGGACAGCGAACACTGAAGCTTTCTTT. Translating it yields CASSNGTANTEAFF.

CDR3 DNA: TGTGCCAGCAGCTTAGATGCAACTCGGGGTAGCGGGGTTTACAATGAGCAGTTCTTC. Translated: CASSLDATRGSGVYNEQFF. This chain joins TRBV11-3 and TRBJ2-1, with TRBD2 identical over 8 bases. V was pared by 0 bases and J by 4 bases, with 14 bases of the junction left unmatched. This CDR3 spans 19 amino acids. Per the germline V gene, CDR1 is SGHNT and CDR2 is YENEEA.